The source of this TCR beta chain is a study of CD8 T cells in ankylosing spondylitis. After removal of 6 bases from V and 6 bases from J, the junction contained 3 bases not matched to a gene. Germline CDR1 reads ENHRY; CDR2 reads SYGVKD. The CDR3 runs to 15 residues. This clonotype was detected ten times or more. What it binds is not known. Findings and caveats of the study: Prior work had noted some motif variants in reactive arthritis blood and synovial fluid.

With molecular barcodes, quantitative 5'-RACE was used to make the TCR beta libraries. In TCRdb, the 5' RACE reads were re-called with MiXCR into one record per CDR3 protein. The data hold about 260,000 distinct CDR3 sequences, with 20% to 30% observed a single time. The clonotype originates from a male donor with ankylosing spondylitis or in good health (not recorded which). The chain employs TRBV10-3 and TRBJ2-2; 14 nucleotides line up with TRBD2. Sequencing was carried out using blood, either unsorted or a sorted T cell fraction (not recorded which). CDR3: CAIRPGLAGAGELFF. The CDR3 coding sequence is TGTGCCATCAGACCGGGACTAGCGGGGGCCGGGGAGCTGTTTTTT.